These T cell receptor beta chains were read from a single sample in a study of blood T cells in healthy people across ages. TCRdb reprocessed the 5' RACE reads via MiXCR and lists one record per CDR3 protein. The data contain over 1,500,000 distinct CDR3 sequences, about 39% of them singletons. Sequencing input: blood. The receptors were sampled from a human donor in good health. Each CDR3 is given with its conserved first and last residue. The order of the fields is clone size, J gene, D gene, V gene, CDR3 DNA, CDR3 protein. The D gene is left open where the match is weak. Some rows have no size entry. The others give once, few or many, or a class for an expanded clone.

size: -; J: TRBJ2-7; D: TRBD2; V: TRBV7-2; DNA: TGTGCCAGCAGCCCCGCGGGACTAGCGGGCGCATCCTACGAGCAGTACTTC; CDR3: CASSPAGLAGASYEQYF
size: -; J: TRBJ1-1; D: -; V: TRBV5-1; DNA: TGCGCCAGCAGCTTGGAACCGGTTGACCGGATGAACACTGAAGCTTTCTTT; CDR3: CASSLEPVDRMNTEAFF
size: few; J: TRBJ2-1; D: TRBD1; V: TRBV12-5; DNA: TGTGCTAGTGGTTTGGTACAGGGGGTCCCGAACAATGAGCAGTTCTTC; CDR3: CASGLVQGVPNNEQFF
size: -; J: TRBJ2-7; D: -; V: TRBV27; DNA: TGTGCCAGCAGTCTCTGGTCGGGTTCCTACGAGCAGTACTTC; CDR3: CASSLWSGSYEQYF
size: -; J: TRBJ2-5; D: -; V: TRBV4-2; DNA: TGTGCCAGCAGCCAAGACCAGGGTTGGGTGGCCCAGTACTTC; CDR3: CASSQDQGWVAQYF
size: -; J: TRBJ2-7; D: TRBD1; V: TRBV6-2/TRBV6-3; DNA: TGTGCCAGCAGACCCGTAGGACAGGGCGGCTACGAGCAGTACTTC; CDR3: CASRPVGQGGYEQYF
size: few; J: TRBJ2-4; D: TRBD1; V: TRBV4-1; DNA: TGCGCCAGCAGCCCGGGACAGAACATTCAGTACTTC; CDR3: CASSPGQNIQYF
size: -; J: TRBJ2-1; D: TRBD1; V: TRBV6-1; DNA: TGTGCCAGCAGTCAAGTACCGAGGACAGGGAGTTACAATGAGCAGTTCTTC; CDR3: CASSQVPRTGSYNEQFF
size: -; J: TRBJ1-1; D: TRBD1; V: TRBV7-2; DNA: TGTGCCAGCAGATGGCCGGGACAGGGTGTAACGAACACTGAAGCTTTCTTT; CDR3: CASRWPGQGVTNTEAFF
size: -; J: TRBJ2-1; D: -; V: TRBV24-1; DNA: TGTGCCACCAGTGGAGGGGACGGCGACAATGAGCAGTTCTTC; CDR3: CATSGGDGDNEQFF
size: few; J: TRBJ2-3; D: TRBD2; V: TRBV20-1; DNA: TGCAGTCTTAGAAGGCTAGCGGGGATCCTGAGACTCACAGATACGCAGTATTTT; CDR3: CSLRRLAGILRLTDTQYF
size: -; J: TRBJ2-1; D: -; V: TRBV20-1; DNA: TGCAGTGCTAGTCCAGCACGGACGTACAATGAGCAGTTCTTC; CDR3: CSASPARTYNEQFF
size: few; J: TRBJ2-5; D: -; V: TRBV6-5; DNA: TGTGCCAGCAGCGCTGGACAGCGAGAGACCCAGTACTTC; CDR3: CASSAGQRETQYF
size: -; J: TRBJ2-3; D: -; V: TRBV6-5; DNA: TGTGCCAGCAGTTACTCATACAGGAACCAGGCTAGCACAGATACGCAGTATTTT; CDR3: CASSYSYRNQASTDTQYF
size: few; J: TRBJ1-4; D: -; V: TRBV11-2; DNA: TGTGCCAGCCGCCTACAGGGTGGGGATGAAAAACTGTTTTTT; CDR3: CASRLQGGDEKLFF
size: -; J: TRBJ1-1; D: TRBD1; V: TRBV29-1; DNA: TGCAGCGCCGAGGGGACAGGGTGGACTGAAGCTTTCTTT; CDR3: CSAEGTGWTEAFF
size: many; J: TRBJ2-5; D: -; V: TRBV7-2; DNA: TGTGCCAGCAGCTTAGGAGGGGCGCAAGAGACCCAGTACTTC; CDR3: CASSLGGAQETQYF
size: few; J: TRBJ1-1; D: -; V: TRBV29-1; DNA: TGCAGCGGGGGGAGTTGGACTGAAGCTTTCTTT; CDR3: CSGGSWTEAFF
size: -; J: TRBJ1-2; D: -; V: TRBV5-1; DNA: TGCGCCAGCAGCTCCGACCTACGCCCAACTCATGGCTACACCTTC; CDR3: CASSSDLRPTHGYTF
size: -; J: TRBJ1-2; D: -; V: TRBV29-1; DNA: TGCAGCGTTGAAGATTACTTTAACTATGGCTACACCTTC; CDR3: CSVEDYFNYGYTF
size: -; J: TRBJ2-7; D: -; V: TRBV28; DNA: TGTGCCAGCAGTTCCGATCCGACCACAGCCTACGAGCAGTACTTC; CDR3: CASSSDPTTAYEQYF
size: few; J: TRBJ2-7; D: -; V: TRBV15; DNA: TGTGCCACCAGCAGACCTGAAGGGGACGTCGAGCAGTACTTC; CDR3: CATSRPEGDVEQYF
size: few; J: TRBJ2-1; D: TRBD2; V: TRBV20-1; DNA: TGCAGTGCTAGAGATCCGGCTAGCGGGGGGACTGAGCAGTTCTTC; CDR3: CSARDPASGGTEQFF
size: few; J: TRBJ2-7; D: -; V: TRBV6-5; DNA: TGTGCCAGCAGCCTATCTGTTCGGAACACCTACGAGCAGTACTTC; CDR3: CASSLSVRNTYEQYF
size: -; J: TRBJ2-7; D: -; V: TRBV5-1; DNA: TGCGCCAGCAGCTTGGTGGCGGGGTTCCCCTACTACGAGCAGTACTTC; CDR3: CASSLVAGFPYYEQYF
size: few; J: TRBJ2-1; D: -; V: TRBV2; DNA: TGTGCCAGCAGCCGGGAGCCCTACAATGAGCAGTTCTTC; CDR3: CASSREPYNEQFF
size: -; J: TRBJ1-1; D: -; V: TRBV5-6; DNA: TGTGCCAGCAGCTTTGACGGGGTTGCCCCTGAAGCTTTCTTT; CDR3: CASSFDGVAPEAFF
size: -; J: TRBJ2-7; D: -; V: TRBV12-3/TRBV12-4; DNA: TGTGCCAGCACCGCGGGACACCCCAATGAGCAGTACTTC; CDR3: CASTAGHPNEQYF
size: -; J: TRBJ1-5; D: -; V: TRBV27; DNA: TGTGCCAGCAGTTTCACACGTAATATTAATCAGCCCCAGCATTTT; CDR3: CASSFTRNINQPQHF
size: -; J: TRBJ2-6; D: -; V: TRBV7-9; DNA: TGTGCCAGCAGCTCCGAAGGCGTCCTGACTTTC; CDR3: CASSSEGVLTF
size: few; J: TRBJ2-7; D: -; V: TRBV29-1; DNA: TGCAGCGTTGGGTCAGGGACCTACGAGCAGTACTTC; CDR3: CSVGSGTYEQYF
size: -; J: TRBJ2-1; D: -; V: TRBV4-1; DNA: TGCGCCAGCAGCCAGGAGGGAGGGGCGGGGGCTGAGCAGTTCTTC; CDR3: CASSQEGGAGAEQFF
size: -; J: TRBJ2-1; D: -; V: TRBV3-1; DNA: TGTGCCAGCAGCCAAGTGGGGACAGGGGGCACTAGCGGGAGTTACAATGAGCAGTTCTTC; CDR3: CASSQVGTGGTSGSYNEQFF
size: -; J: TRBJ1-4; D: -; V: TRBV4-3; DNA: TGCGCCAGCAGTGAGGGGGACGCAACTAATGAAAAACTGTTTTTT; CDR3: CASSEGDATNEKLFF
size: few; J: TRBJ2-3; D: TRBD2; V: TRBV27; DNA: TGTGCCAGCGCCCGGGAGGGGGTCAGCACAGATACGCAGTATTTT; CDR3: CASAREGVSTDTQYF
size: -; J: TRBJ2-1; D: -; V: TRBV25-1; DNA: TGTGCCAGCAGTGAATCGAGGGGTCTCTACAATGAGCAGTTCTTC; CDR3: CASSESRGLYNEQFF
size: few; J: TRBJ2-1; D: -; V: TRBV7-2; DNA: TGTGCCAGCAGCGCCGGCCCAGGCTATGAGCAGTTCTTC; CDR3: CASSAGPGYEQFF
size: -; J: TRBJ1-2; D: -; V: TRBV15; DNA: TGTGCCACCAGCAGAGATCTACAGGGAGCGGGCTATGGCTACACCTTC; CDR3: CATSRDLQGAGYGYTF
size: -; J: TRBJ2-2; D: TRBD1; V: TRBV6-2/TRBV6-3; DNA: TGTGCCAGCGACCGGACAGGGGGGAATCTTCCCGGGGAGCTGTTTTTT; CDR3: CASDRTGGNLPGELFF
size: few; J: TRBJ2-5; D: TRBD2; V: TRBV5-1; DNA: TGCGCCAGCAGCCCTGGGACTAGCGGGGGAGAAGAGACCCAGTACTTC; CDR3: CASSPGTSGGEETQYF
size: once; J: TRBJ1-2; D: -; V: TRBV12-3/TRBV12-4; DNA: TGTGCCAGCAGTGCCCAGGGGTATAACAACAGGGGCTACACCTTC; CDR3: CASSAQGYNNRGYTF
size: few; J: TRBJ1-5; D: TRBD1; V: TRBV20-1; DNA: TGCAGTGCTAGGCCCGGGACAGGGATTGGGAATCAGCCCCAGCATTTT; CDR3: CSARPGTGIGNQPQHF
size: -; J: TRBJ2-1; D: TRBD2; V: TRBV10-3; DNA: TGTGCCATCAGTGGTTCTAGCGGGGGGGATTACAATGAGCAGTTCTTC; CDR3: CAISGSSGGDYNEQFF
size: -; J: TRBJ2-7; D: TRBD2; V: TRBV7-2; DNA: TGTGCCAGCAGCCCCCGACTAGCGGTCTTCGAGCAGTACTTC; CDR3: CASSPRLAVFEQYF
size: -; J: TRBJ2-7; D: -; V: TRBV12-3/TRBV12-4; DNA: TGTGCCAGCAGTTTAGGCATCTATACCGACGAGCAGTACTTC; CDR3: CASSLGIYTDEQYF
size: few; J: TRBJ2-1; D: -; V: TRBV20-1; DNA: TGCAGTGCTAGAGAACCGGACGGAATCTCCTACAATGAGCAGTTCTTC; CDR3: CSAREPDGISYNEQFF
size: few; J: TRBJ2-4; D: -; V: TRBV28; DNA: TGTGCCAGCAGTTTACTGAGAGGCGGAGTGGACATTCAGTACTTC; CDR3: CASSLLRGGVDIQYF
size: few; J: TRBJ1-2; D: TRBD1; V: TRBV5-1; DNA: TGCGCCAGCAGCTTCAACAGGGGGCCTATCTATGGCTACACCTTC; CDR3: CASSFNRGPIYGYTF
size: few; J: TRBJ2-5; D: TRBD2; V: TRBV7-2; DNA: TGTGCCAGCAGCTTAGTCGCCGGGACTAGTCTTCAGACCCAGTACTTC; CDR3: CASSLVAGTSLQTQYF
size: -; J: TRBJ2-5; D: -; V: TRBV12-3/TRBV12-4; DNA: TGTGCCAGCAGTTTGGGCCAGGGATATAGGGAGACCCAGTACTTC; CDR3: CASSLGQGYRETQYF
size: -; J: TRBJ2-3; D: TRBD2; V: TRBV14; DNA: TGTGCCAGCAGCCAAAGATTGGGACTAGCGGGGGACCCCACAGATACGCAGTATTTT; CDR3: CASSQRLGLAGDPTDTQYF
size: many; J: TRBJ2-1; D: -; V: TRBV29-1; DNA: TGCAGCGTCCGGGGGCTTTCAACGGTCTACAATGAGCAGTTCTTC; CDR3: CSVRGLSTVYNEQFF
size: few; J: TRBJ1-2; D: -; V: TRBV6-6; DNA: TGTGCCAGCAGTCCTGACCCCTATGGCTACACCTTC; CDR3: CASSPDPYGYTF
size: -; J: TRBJ2-7; D: -; V: TRBV5-1; DNA: TGCGCCAGCAGCTTGGAAACGATGGATACCTACGAGCAGTACTTC; CDR3: CASSLETMDTYEQYF
size: -; J: TRBJ1-2; D: TRBD1; V: TRBV20-1; DNA: TGCAGTGCTACAACCCCAGGGGGCGATTGGGGCTACACCTTC; CDR3: CSATTPGGDWGYTF
size: -; J: TRBJ2-1; D: TRBD1; V: TRBV7-9; DNA: TGTGCCAGCAGCTTAGGGACAGGGGGCTTGAACAATGAGCAGTTCTTC; CDR3: CASSLGTGGLNNEQFF
size: few; J: TRBJ2-5; D: -; V: TRBV7-9; DNA: TGTGCCAGCAGCCCTACCGGGACTTACCGAACGGAGACCCAGTACTTC; CDR3: CASSPTGTYRTETQYF
size: -; J: TRBJ1-1; D: -; V: TRBV24-1; DNA: TGTGCCACCAGTGATCCCGGCGCGAACACTGAAGCTTTCTTT; CDR3: CATSDPGANTEAFF
size: -; J: TRBJ2-7; D: TRBD1; V: TRBV6-2/TRBV6-3; DNA: TGTGCCAGCAGTACGGGACAGGGCCGCGACGAGCAGTACTTC; CDR3: CASSTGQGRDEQYF